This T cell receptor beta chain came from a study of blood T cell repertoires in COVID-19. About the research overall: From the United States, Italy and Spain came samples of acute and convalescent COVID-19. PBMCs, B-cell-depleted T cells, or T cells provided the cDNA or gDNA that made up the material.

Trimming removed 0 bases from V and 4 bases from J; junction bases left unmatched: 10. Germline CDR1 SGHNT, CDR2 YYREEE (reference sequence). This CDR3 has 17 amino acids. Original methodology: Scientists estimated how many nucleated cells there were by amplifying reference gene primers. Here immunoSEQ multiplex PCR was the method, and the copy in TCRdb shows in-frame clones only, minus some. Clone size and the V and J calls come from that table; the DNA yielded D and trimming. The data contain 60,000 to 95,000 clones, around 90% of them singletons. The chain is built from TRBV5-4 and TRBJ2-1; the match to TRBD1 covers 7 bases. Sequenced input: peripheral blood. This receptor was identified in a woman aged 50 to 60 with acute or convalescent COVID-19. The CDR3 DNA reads TGTGCCAGCAGCTTGGGGACCCGGGACAGACCTTACAATGAGCAGTTCTTC. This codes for CASSLGTRDRPYNEQFF.